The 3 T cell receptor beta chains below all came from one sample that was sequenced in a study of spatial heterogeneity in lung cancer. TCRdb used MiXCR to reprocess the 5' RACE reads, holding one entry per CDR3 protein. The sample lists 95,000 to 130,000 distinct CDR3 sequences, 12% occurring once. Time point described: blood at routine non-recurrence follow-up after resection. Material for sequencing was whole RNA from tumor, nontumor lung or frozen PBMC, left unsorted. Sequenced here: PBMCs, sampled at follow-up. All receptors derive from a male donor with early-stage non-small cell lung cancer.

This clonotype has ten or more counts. CDR3 residues: CASSVDRGHETDTQYF. The CDR3 DNA follows: TGTGCCAGCAGCGTCGACAGGGGGCACGAGACAGATACGCAGTATTTT. The genes are TRBV7-2 and TRBJ2-3; 10 bases agree with TRBD1. V lost 5 bases and J lost 3; bases outside the gene matches: 8. The CDR3 is 16 amino acids. Per germline, CDR1 SGHTA and CDR2 FQGNSA.

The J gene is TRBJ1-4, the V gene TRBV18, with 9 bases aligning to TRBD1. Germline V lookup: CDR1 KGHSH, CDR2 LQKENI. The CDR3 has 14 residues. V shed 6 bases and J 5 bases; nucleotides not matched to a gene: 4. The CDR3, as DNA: TGTGCCAGCTCCGGTGGGACAGGGAATGAAAAACTGTTTTTT. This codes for CASSGGTGNEKLFF. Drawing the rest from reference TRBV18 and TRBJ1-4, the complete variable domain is NAGVMQNPRHLVRRRGQEARLRCSPMKGHSHVYWYRQLPEEGLKFMVYLQKENIIDESGMPKERFSAEFPKEGPSILRIQQVVRGDSAAYFCASSGGTGNEKLFFGSGTQLSVL.

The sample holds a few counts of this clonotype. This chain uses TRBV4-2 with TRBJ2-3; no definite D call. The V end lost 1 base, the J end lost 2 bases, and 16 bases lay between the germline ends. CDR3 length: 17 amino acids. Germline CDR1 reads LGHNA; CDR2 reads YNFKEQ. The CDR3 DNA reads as TGTGCCAGCAGCCAAGCTCTAAGACGGAAAAACACAGATACGCAGTATTTT. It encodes CASSQALRRKNTDTQYF.